Listed here is a single T cell receptor beta chain. Its antigen remains unidentified. This sample is drawn from a study of T cell repertoires in cytomegalovirus infection. Across the whole study: Both recently identified HLA-C-restricted and well-studied HLA-B-restricted CMV epitopes were used in the study. CMV infection plus the matching HLA type was flagged by public TCR beta signatures. Notes on the study in general: Summed frequency of shared TCR beta families picked out CMV carriers who also had the relevant HLA. HLA-C-restricted TCR beta clonotypes specific for CMV led the ex vivo response.

TCRdb reanalysed the reads using MiXCR and keeps one entry per CDR3 protein. The data contain 700,000 to 850,000 distinct CDR3 sequences, 30% to 35% of them seen just once; the ten biggest clones take up roughly an eighth. The CDR3 length is 16 residues. V was clipped by 0 bases and J by 1 base, with 13 bases between them. CDR1 is LNHNV and CDR2 is YYDKDF in the germline V gene (reference sequence). The material was cultured CD8+ T cells from PBMCs, obtained from culture after CMV antigen stimulation. The receptor's source is a human donor in good health (CMV status not recorded). Some clones in this sample may be carry-over from other donors' samples. This rearrangement joins TRBV15 to TRBJ2-7, with D perhaps matching TRBD1 (6 bases). CDR3 DNA: TGTGCCACCAGCAGAGATTTCCCAGGGGAATCCTACGAGCAGTACGTC. This codes for CATSRDFPGESYEQYV.